This TCR beta chain emerged from a study of beta chain features in type 1 diabetes (dated by TCRdb to about 2018). As for the study more broadly: No differences in mean age, gender distribution, total cell number or subset yield were found between patients and healthy donors. Whereas all 30 or so donors provided naive and central memory subsets, regulatory and stem cell-like memory subsets were isolated from just 8 patients and roughly 8 healthy donors. Across all samples, 90 million to 130 million sorted cells were examined, and cell number per subset correlated strongly with RNA yield. In the study, recently diagnosed type 1 diabetes patients and matched healthy donors were compared on the TCRB repertoires of their sorted circulating CD4+ T cell subsets.

Broad study findings and their caveats: In all four CD4+ subsets, TCRB CDR3 length was moderately but significantly shorter in type 1 diabetes patients. Only small numbers of individuals were included in the HLA sub-analyses, which left unresolved whether HLA type had any influence on TCRB rearrangement. Patients with type 1 diabetes made fewer insertions and deleted more nucleotides at VDJ recombination sites, implying thymic rearrangement abnormalities. Shorter templates might be favored by PCR, yet because patient and control samples were amplified and corrected together, any such skew would affect both groups equally. Naive, central memory and regulatory TCRB repertoires appeared to be more similar among patients than among healthy donors. Because cDNA was sequenced instead of genomic DNA, activated cells with high expression could be over-represented, although the groups did not differ in activation or CD3 levels.

Each donor gave one peripheral blood draw, averaging approximately 120 mL, which was collected into heparinised tubes. Naive, central memory, regulatory and stem cell-like memory CD4+ T cells were sorted on a BD FACSAria II using a panel including CD45RO, CCR7, CD25, CD127, CD95 and CD27. Purity was above 95% for every sorted population. PBMCs were isolated immediately by Lymphoprep density gradient centrifugation and stained directly without culture. So that batch effects would be minimized, each experiment stained and sorted samples in pairs, pairing one healthy donor with one patient. All of the isolated RNA was reverse transcribed with the High Capacity cDNA Reverse Transcription Kit, so expressed TCRB transcripts were sequenced. Naive, central memory and regulatory T cell samples underwent deep immunoSEQ sequencing, averaging roughly 3.4 million total reads per sample. Sorted cells were lysed in RLT buffer and RNA was extracted with DNase-treated RNeasy Micro or Mini kits, depending on cell number. Each cell subset was processed on its own to prevent cross-contamination, while patient and healthy donor samples were processed together. The immunoSEQ multiplex PCR was used to amplify TCRB sequences from cDNA, yielding 87-bp fragments that span the CDR3 region. Amplicons were sequenced on the Illumina HiSeq platform. In the authors' own workflow: Synthetic template baselines were used to correct PCR bias computationally, reads within Hamming distance 2 were collapsed, and singletons that could not be merged were discarded. By aligning reads against IMGT, V, D and J genes, CDR3 length, and insertions or deletions at six rearrangement sites were assigned. Clonotype counts were normalized to sorted cell number within each subset before computing true diversity and Gini coefficients with the tcR R package. The overlap coefficient, calculated on TCRB nucleotide sequences, was used to quantify repertoire sharing. Out-of-frame TCRB sequences from naive cells were analyzed to stand in for the pre-selection repertoire. TCRdb took this table from immuneACCESS and kept in-frame rearrangements with V and J called. Such tables lack part of the clones; where checked against another copy, unresolved V genes explain under half of the gap, and the rest is unexplained. Clone size and V and J calls were adopted from that table, with D and trimming inferred from the DNA. The sample contains about 930,000 clones, roughly 17% of them found a single time. In total, the top ten clones hold around 0.02% of the sample.

CDR3 length: 10 amino acids, cysteine to phenylalanine. Only the CDR3 DNA stays, 30 bases, in frame from base 1. As encoded in the germline V gene, CDR1 is SGHTA while CDR2 is FQGNSA. V is pared back by 8 bases and J by 5 bases, with 6 bases lying between the germline termini. Regarding this clone: It has no known antigen specificity. The input lacks base qualities; no much larger clone sits a single base away.

This receptor was identified in a woman aged 18-35 years in good health. Sequenced: naive CD4+ T cells from blood. Per the publication, the cell subset or site label means: true naive CD4+ T cells. The V and J segments used are TRBV7-2 and TRBJ2-5; the D gene cannot be resolved beyond TRBD1 or TRBD2, each matching 5 bases. The CDR3 loop reads CASGTETQYF. The DNA reads TGTGCCAGCGGGACGGAGACCCAGTACTTC.